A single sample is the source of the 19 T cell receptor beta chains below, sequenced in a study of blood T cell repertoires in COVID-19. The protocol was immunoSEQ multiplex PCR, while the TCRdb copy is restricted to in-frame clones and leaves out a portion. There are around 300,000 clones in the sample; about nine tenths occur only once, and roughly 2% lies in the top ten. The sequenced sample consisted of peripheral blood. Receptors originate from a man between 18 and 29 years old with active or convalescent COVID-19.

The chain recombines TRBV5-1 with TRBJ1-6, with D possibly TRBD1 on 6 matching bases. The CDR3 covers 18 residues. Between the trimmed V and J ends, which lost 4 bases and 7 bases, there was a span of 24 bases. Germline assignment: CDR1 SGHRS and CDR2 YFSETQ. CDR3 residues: CASSQRNYRTASNSPLHF. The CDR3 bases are TGCGCCAGCAGCCAAAGAAATTATAGGACAGCCAGCAATTCACCCCTCCACTTT.

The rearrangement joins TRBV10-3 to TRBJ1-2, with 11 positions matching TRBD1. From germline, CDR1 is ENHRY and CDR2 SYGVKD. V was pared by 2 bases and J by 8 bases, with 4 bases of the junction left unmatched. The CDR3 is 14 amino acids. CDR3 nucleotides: TGTGCCATCAGTGAGGGACAGGGGGCAGGAGGCTACACCTTC. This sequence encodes CAISEGQGAGGYTF.

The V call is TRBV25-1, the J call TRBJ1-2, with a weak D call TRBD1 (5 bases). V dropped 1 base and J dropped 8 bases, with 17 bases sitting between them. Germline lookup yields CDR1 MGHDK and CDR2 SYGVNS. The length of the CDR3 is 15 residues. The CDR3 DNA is TGTGCCAGCAGTGAATTAGTACGGGGGAAAGAGGGCTACACCTTC. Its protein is CASSELVRGKEGYTF.

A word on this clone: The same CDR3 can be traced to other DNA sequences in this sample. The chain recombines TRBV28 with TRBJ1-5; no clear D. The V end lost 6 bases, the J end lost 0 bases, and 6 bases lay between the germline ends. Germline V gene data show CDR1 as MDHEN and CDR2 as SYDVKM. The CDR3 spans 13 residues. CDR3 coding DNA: TGTGCCAGCAGCGGGGATAGCAATCAGCCCCAGCATTTT. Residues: CASSGDSNQPQHF.

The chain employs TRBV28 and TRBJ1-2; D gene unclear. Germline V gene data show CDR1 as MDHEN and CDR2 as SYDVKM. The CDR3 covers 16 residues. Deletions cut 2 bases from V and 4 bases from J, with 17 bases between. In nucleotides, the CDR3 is TGTGCCAGCAGTTTAGAGGGCACCTCCGATATCTATGGCTACACCTTC. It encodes CASSLEGTSDIYGYTF.

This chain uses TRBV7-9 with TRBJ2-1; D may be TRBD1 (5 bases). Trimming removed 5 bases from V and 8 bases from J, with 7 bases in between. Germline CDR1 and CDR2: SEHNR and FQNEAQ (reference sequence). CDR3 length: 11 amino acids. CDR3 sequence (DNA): TGTGCCAGCAGCCCAGGGTATGAGCAGTTCTTC. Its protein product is CASSPGYEQFF.

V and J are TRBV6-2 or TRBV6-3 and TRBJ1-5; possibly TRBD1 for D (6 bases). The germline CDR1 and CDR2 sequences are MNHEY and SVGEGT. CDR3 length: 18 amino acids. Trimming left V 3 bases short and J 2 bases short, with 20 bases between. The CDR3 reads CASSYDRLSQIGNQPQHF. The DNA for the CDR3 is TGTGCCAGCAGTTATGACAGGCTCTCACAAATTGGCAATCAGCCCCAGCATTTT.

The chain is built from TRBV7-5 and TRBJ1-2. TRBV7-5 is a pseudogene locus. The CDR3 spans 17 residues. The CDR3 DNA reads TGTGCCAGAAGCTTACCTTCGGCGAGCTGGAGAGGTTGTGGCTACACCTTC. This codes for CARSLPSASWRGCGYTF.

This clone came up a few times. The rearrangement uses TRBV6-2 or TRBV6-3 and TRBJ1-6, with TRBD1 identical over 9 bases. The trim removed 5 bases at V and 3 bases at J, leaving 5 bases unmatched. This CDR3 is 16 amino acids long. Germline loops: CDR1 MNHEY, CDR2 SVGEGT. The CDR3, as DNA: TGTGCCAGCAGTGCTGACAGGGGGAACTATAATTCACCCCTCCACTTT. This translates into CASSADRGNYNSPLHF.

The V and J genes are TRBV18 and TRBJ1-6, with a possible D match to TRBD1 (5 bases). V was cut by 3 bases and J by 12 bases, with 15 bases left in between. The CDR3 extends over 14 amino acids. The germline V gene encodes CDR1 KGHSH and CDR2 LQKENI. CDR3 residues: CASSPGRGLVPLHF. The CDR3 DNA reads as TGTGCCAGCTCACCCGGGAGGGGACTGGTACCCCTCCACTTT.

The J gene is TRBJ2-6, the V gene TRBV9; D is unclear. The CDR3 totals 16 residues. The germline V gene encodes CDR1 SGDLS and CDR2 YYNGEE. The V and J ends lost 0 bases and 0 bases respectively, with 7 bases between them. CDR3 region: CASSVATGSGANVLTF. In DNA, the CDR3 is TGTGCCAGCAGCGTAGCTACCGGCTCTGGGGCCAACGTCCTGACTTTC.

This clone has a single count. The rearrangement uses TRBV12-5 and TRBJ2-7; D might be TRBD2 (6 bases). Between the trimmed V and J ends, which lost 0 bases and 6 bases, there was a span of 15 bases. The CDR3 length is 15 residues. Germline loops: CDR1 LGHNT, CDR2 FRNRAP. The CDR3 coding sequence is TGTGCTAGTGGTTTGGTACAAGGAGGGCGGCTCGAGCAGTACTTC. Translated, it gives CASGLVQGGRLEQYF.

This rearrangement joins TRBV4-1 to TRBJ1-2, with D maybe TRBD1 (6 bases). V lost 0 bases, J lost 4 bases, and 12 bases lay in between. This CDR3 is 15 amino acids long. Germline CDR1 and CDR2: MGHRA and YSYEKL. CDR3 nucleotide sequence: TGCGCCAGCAGCCAAGATAAGGGGGAGTTCTATGGCTACACCTTC. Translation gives CASSQDKGEFYGYTF.

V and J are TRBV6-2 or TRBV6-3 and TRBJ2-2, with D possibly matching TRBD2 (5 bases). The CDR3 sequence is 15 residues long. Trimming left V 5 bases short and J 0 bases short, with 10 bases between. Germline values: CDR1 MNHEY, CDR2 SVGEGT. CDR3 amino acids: CASSPTISNTGELFF. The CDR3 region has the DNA TGTGCCAGCAGTCCGACTATATCGAACACCGGGGAGCTGTTTTTT.

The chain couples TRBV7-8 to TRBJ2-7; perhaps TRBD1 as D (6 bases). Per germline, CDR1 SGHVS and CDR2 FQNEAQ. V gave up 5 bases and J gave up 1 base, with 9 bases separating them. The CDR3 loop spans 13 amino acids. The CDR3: CASSQDRSYEQYF. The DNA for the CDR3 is TGTGCCAGCAGCCAAGACAGGTCCTACGAGCAGTACTTC. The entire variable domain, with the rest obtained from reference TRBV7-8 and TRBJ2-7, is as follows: GAGVSQSPRYKVAKRGQDVALRCDPISGHVSLFWYQQALGQGPEFLTYFQNEAQLDKSGLPSDRFFAERPEGSVSTLKIQRTQQEDSAVYLCASSQDRSYEQYFGPGTRLTVT.

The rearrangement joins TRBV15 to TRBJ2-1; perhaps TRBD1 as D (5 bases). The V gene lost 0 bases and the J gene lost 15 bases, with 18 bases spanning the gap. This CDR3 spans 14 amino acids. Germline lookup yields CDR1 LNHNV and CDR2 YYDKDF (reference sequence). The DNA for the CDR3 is TGTGCCACCAGCAGAGATCGGGCAACAGGAGTGATGTTCTTC. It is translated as CATSRDRATGVMFF.

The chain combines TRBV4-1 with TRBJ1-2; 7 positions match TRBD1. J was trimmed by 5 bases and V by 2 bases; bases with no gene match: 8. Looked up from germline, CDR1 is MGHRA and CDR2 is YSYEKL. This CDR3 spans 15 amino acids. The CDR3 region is CASSQRTGEAYGYTF. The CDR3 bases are TGCGCCAGCAGCCAACGTACAGGGGAAGCTTATGGCTACACCTTC.

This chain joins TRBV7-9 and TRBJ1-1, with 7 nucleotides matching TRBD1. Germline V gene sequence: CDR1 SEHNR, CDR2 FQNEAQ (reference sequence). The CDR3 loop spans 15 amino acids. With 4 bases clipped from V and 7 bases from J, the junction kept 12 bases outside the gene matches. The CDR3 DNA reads TGTGCCAGCAGCTCCCTAGGGACAGAACTCAGTGAAGCTTTCTTT. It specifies CASSSLGTELSEAFF.

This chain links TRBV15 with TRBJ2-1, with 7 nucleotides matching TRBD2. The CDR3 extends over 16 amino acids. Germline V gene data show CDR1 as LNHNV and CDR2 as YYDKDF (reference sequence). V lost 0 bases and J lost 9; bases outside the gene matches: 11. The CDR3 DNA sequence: TGTGCCACCAGCAGAGATCGGGACGGGAGGAGGTTTGAGCAGTTCTTC. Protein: CATSRDRDGRRFEQFF. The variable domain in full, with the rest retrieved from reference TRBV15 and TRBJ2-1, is DAMVIQNPRYQVTQFGKPVTLSCSQTLNHNVMYWYQQKSSQAPKLLFHYYDKDFNNEADTPDNFQSRRPNTSFCFLDIRSPGLGDTAMYLCATSRDRDGRRFEQFFGPGTRLTVL.